The 18 T cell receptor beta chains reported below all come from one sample, sequenced in a study of blood T cell repertoires in COVID-19. Here immunoSEQ multiplex PCR was the method, and the copy in TCRdb shows in-frame clones only, minus some. The table has over 120,000 clones, about 85% seen once; the top ten hold roughly 2.5%. Sample: peripheral blood. The receptors shown here come from a human donor with acute or convalescent COVID-19. The donor label of this sample is uncertain.

The chain has TRBV7-9 and TRBJ2-6; 7 bases map to TRBD2. The CDR3 is 16 residues long. Germline assignment: CDR1 SEHNR and CDR2 FQNEAQ (reference sequence). After removal of 8 bases from V and 4 bases from J, the junction contained 11 bases not matched to a gene. CDR3 protein: CASPWGGSAGANVLTF. In nucleotides, the CDR3 is TGTGCCAGCCCCTGGGGGGGGTCAGCAGGGGCCAACGTCCTGACTTTC.

V gene TRBV7-2 combines with J gene TRBJ1-1; D unclear. CDR3 size: 13 residues. The ends were cut back, 5 bases at V and 3 bases at J, with 10 bases in the middle. Germline CDR1 is SGHTA and CDR2 is FQGNSA. CDR3 bases: TGTGCCAGCAGCCTCCAGCGGGACACTGAAGCTTTCTTT. It translates to CASSLQRDTEAFF.

The chain is built from TRBV7-2 and TRBJ2-7; D is perhaps TRBD2 (6 bases). Trimming removed 0 bases from V and 2 bases from J, with 8 bases in between. Germline CDR1 is SGHTA and CDR2 is FQGNSA. The CDR3 totals 14 residues. The CDR3 region is CASSLAAGPYEQYV. The CDR3 region has the DNA TGTGCCAGCAGCTTAGCGGCGGGGCCCTACGAGCAGTACGTC.

This sequence joins TRBV24-1 and TRBJ1-3; no definite D call. The CDR3 runs 13 residues. Trimming removed 4 bases from V and 8 bases from J, with 11 bases in between. Looked up from germline, CDR1 is KGHDR and CDR2 is SFDVKD. As DNA, the CDR3 is TGTGCCACCAGTGACCCCCTTGTCGACACCATATATTTT. Translation: CATSDPLVDTIYF.

Only one count was recorded for this clone. The CDR3: CASSVGRGNGELFF. CDR3 in DNA: TGTGCCAGCAGCGTGGGGAGGGGGAACGGGGAGCTGTTTTTT. The chain carries TRBV9 and TRBJ2-2; weak D call: TRBD2 (7 bases). The CDR3 totals 14 residues. Germline V gene sequence: CDR1 SGDLS, CDR2 YYNGEE. V lost 2 bases and J 7 bases, leaving 12 bases between the germline ends. The complete variable domain, with remaining parts taken from reference TRBV9 and TRBJ2-2, reads DSGVTQTPKHLITATGQRVTLRCSPRSGDLSVYWYQQSLDQGLQFLIQYYNGEERAKGNILERFSAQQFPDLHSELNLSSLELGDSALYFCASSVGRGNGELFFGEGSRLTVL.

The rearrangement links TRBV5-8 to TRBJ1-5; weak D call: TRBD1 (5 bases). The CDR3 runs to 15 residues. V was clipped by 1 base and J by 4 bases, with 12 bases between them. The germline V gene has CDR1 SGHTS and CDR2 YDEGEE. Here the CDR3 DNA reads TGTGCCAGCAGCTTGCTCTGGGCAGGGAATCAGCCCCAGCATTTT. It encodes CASSLLWAGNQPQHF.

The rearrangement links TRBV6-2 or TRBV6-3 to TRBJ2-7; 9 bases align to TRBD1. There are 18 residues in the CDR3. The germline V gene encodes CDR1 MNHEY and CDR2 SVGEGT. The V and J ends lost 4 bases and 3 bases, in that order; junction bases with no gene match: 16. The CDR3 sequence is CASSSSPGQGTLSYEQYV. Here the CDR3 DNA reads TGTGCCAGCAGTTCTAGCCCGGGACAGGGAACCCTAAGCTACGAGCAGTACGTC.

The CDR3 nucleotides are TGTGCCAGCAGTGAAGCTGGGGGCCTCTCCTACGAGCAGTACTTC. This codes for CASSEAGGLSYEQYF. This rearrangement joins TRBV6-1 to TRBJ2-7; weak D call: TRBD1 (6 bases). Germline V gene sequence: CDR1 MNHNS, CDR2 SASEGT. V was pared by 0 bases and J by 0 bases, with 9 bases between. This CDR3 contains 15 residues.

The chain joins TRBV5-5 to TRBJ1-5; TRBD1 agrees at 7 bases. Germline lookup yields CDR1 SGHKS and CDR2 YYEKEE (reference sequence). With V trimmed by 0 bases and J by 7 bases, 7 bases remained unmatched. The CDR3 is 15 residues long. The CDR3 loop is CASSLGTTGVQPQHF. The CDR3 nucleotides are TGTGCCAGCAGCTTGGGTACCACAGGGGTCCAGCCCCAGCATTTT.

V gene TRBV2 combines with J gene TRBJ2-3; D is undetermined. CDR1 is SNHLY, CDR2 FYNNEI, per germline. This CDR3 is built from 13 residues. Trimming took 4 bases from V and 4 from J, leaving 9 bases between them. Here the CDR3 reads CASSGDLSDTQYF. As DNA, the CDR3 is TGTGCCAGCAGTGGAGACTTGTCAGATACGCAGTATTTT.

The genes are TRBV9 and TRBJ1-2; D gene ambiguous. The V end was cut by 2 bases, the J end by 0 bases, with 11 bases between. The CDR3 runs 15 residues. Germline V gene lookup returns CDR1 SGDLS and CDR2 YYNGEE. CDR3 sequence reads: CASSVGELANYGYTF. The DNA for the CDR3 is TGTGCCAGCAGCGTCGGGGAACTAGCTAACTATGGCTACACCTTC.

V usage is TRBV9 and J usage is TRBJ2-7; no reliable D call. Trimming removed 0 bases from V and 1 base from J, with 11 bases in between. Germline lookup yields CDR1 SGDLS and CDR2 YYNGEE. CDR3 length equals 15 residues. Here the CDR3 DNA reads TGTGCCAGCAGCGTAGGTGCAGGCCAATCCTACGAGCAGTACTTC. As protein: CASSVGAGQSYEQYF. The complete variable domain, with remaining parts taken from reference TRBV9 and TRBJ2-7, reads DSGVTQTPKHLITATGQRVTLRCSPRSGDLSVYWYQQSLDQGLQFLIQYYNGEERAKGNILERFSAQQFPDLHSELNLSSLELGDSALYFCASSVGAGQSYEQYFGPGTRLTVT.

This rearrangement joins TRBV10-3 to TRBJ2-3; 14 positions agree with TRBD2. The CDR3 has 15 amino acids. Germline V CDR1 and CDR2: ENHRY, SYGVKD. Trimming took 6 bases from V and 5 from J; bases not matched to a gene: 4. CDR3 in amino acids: CAISRGLAGEDTQYF. The CDR3 nucleotides are TGTGCCATCAGCCGGGGACTAGCGGGAGAAGATACGCAGTATTTT.

V is TRBV24-1 and J is TRBJ2-3; D may be TRBD1 (6 bases). The CDR3 is made up of 16 amino acids. V was trimmed by 4 bases and J by 2 bases, leaving 15 bases between them. CDR1 is KGHDR, CDR2 SFDVKD, per germline. CDR3 sequence: CATSDQGTVITDTQYF. The CDR3 DNA follows: TGTGCCACCAGTGACCAGGGGACGGTGATCACAGATACGCAGTATTTT.

V and J are TRBV6-5 and TRBJ2-1; 7 nucleotides align to TRBD1. The V gene end was trimmed by 0 bases and the J gene end by 5 bases; junction bases not matched to a gene: 7. The germline gives CDR1 MNHEY, CDR2 SVGAGI. The CDR3 sequence is 16 residues long. The CDR3 DNA follows: TGTGCCAGCAGTTACTCTTGGGGACAGAGAAACAATGAGCAGTTCTTC. Protein sequence: CASSYSWGQRNNEQFF.

This chain links TRBV6-2 or TRBV6-3 with TRBJ2-2; possible D gene TRBD2, 5 bases. The CDR3 sequence is 14 residues long. Trimming took 0 bases from V and 5 from J, leaving 7 bases between them. Looked up from germline, CDR1 is MNHEY and CDR2 is SVGEGT. In DNA, the CDR3 is TGTGCCAGCAGTTACTCTCGGGGAACCGGGGAGCTGTTTTTT. Residues: CASSYSRGTGELFF.

The CDR3 DNA is TGTGCCAGCAGCCCTCTAGCGTTAAGCACAGATACGCAGTATTTT. Amino acid sequence: CASSPLALSTDTQYF. V is TRBV9 and J is TRBJ2-3, with D perhaps matching TRBD2 (6 bases). V was pared by 4 bases and J by 0 bases, with 12 bases between. The CDR3 totals 15 residues. Germline lookup yields CDR1 SGDLS and CDR2 YYNGEE.

The chain links TRBV5-8 to TRBJ1-5; the match to TRBD1 covers 7 bases. Germline V gene lookup returns CDR1 SGHTS and CDR2 YDEGEE. The CDR3 contains 17 residues. V lost 0 bases and J lost 2; bases outside the gene matches: 8. In nucleotides, the CDR3 is TGTGCCAGCAGCTTGGTACCTGGGACAGCGGGCAATCAGCCCCAGCATTTT. This translates into CASSLVPGTAGNQPQHF.